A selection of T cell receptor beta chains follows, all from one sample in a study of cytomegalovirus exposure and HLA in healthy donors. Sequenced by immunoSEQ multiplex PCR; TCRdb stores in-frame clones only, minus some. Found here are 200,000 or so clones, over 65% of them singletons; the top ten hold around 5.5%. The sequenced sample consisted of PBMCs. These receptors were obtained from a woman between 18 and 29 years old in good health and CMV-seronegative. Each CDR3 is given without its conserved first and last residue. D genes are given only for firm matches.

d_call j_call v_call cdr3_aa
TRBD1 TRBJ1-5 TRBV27 ASSSGDRAFRNQPQH
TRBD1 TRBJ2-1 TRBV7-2 ASSSGQGSPSIYNEQF
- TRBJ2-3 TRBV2 ASSEGSTDTQY
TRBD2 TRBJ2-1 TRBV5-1 ASSPTSGYNEQF
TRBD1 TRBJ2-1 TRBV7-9 ASSLGQGFYNEQF
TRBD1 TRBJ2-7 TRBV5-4 ASSSQPARQGAYYEQY
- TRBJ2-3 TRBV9 ASSASGSTDTQY
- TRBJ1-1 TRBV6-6 ASSYISGNTEAF
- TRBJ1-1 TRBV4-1 ASSQDWVGRSTEAF
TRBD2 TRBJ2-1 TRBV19 ASTTAGLVGHEQF
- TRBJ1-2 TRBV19 ASSTHQLWIGYT
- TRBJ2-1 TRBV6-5 ASSSNGGLF
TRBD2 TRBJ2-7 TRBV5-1 ASSPLAGLDEQY
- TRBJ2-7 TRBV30 AWSVPGRIPSHEQY
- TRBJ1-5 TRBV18 ASSPGTGGNQPQH
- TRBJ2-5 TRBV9 ASSVQYQETQY
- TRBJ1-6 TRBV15 ATSREANSPLH
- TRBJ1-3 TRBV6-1 ASSNSGSGNTIY
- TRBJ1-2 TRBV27 ASTSSGHSNYGYT
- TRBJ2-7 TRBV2 ASRATGTGEQY
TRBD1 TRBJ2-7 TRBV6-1 ASALRDSFYEQY
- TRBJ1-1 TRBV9 ASSGTVNTEAF
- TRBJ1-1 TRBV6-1 ASSDWNTEAF
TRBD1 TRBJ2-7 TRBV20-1 SGQGAYEQY
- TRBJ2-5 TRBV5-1 ASSEDTAQETQY
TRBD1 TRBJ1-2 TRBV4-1 ASSRLTGGKDYGYT
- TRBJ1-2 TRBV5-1 ASSLRPESNYGYT
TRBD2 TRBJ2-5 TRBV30 AWSREVAGGPGETQY